This T cell receptor beta chain was captured in a study of cytomegalovirus exposure and HLA in healthy donors. Turning to the study itself: Sequencing of some 200 million T cells in an earlier analysis found around 120 million unique TCR beta sequences.

Note on this clone: Its antigen is as yet unknown.

Researchers ran the PCR with 60 Vbeta and 13 Jbeta primers. In the authors' methods: In a later analysis, the count reached about 75 million unique TCR beta chains, with 9 million to 11 million shared. Clones were sequenced by immunoSEQ multiplex PCR, and TCRdb holds only the in-frame ones, with some missing. Clonal size and the V and J genes are those of that table, whereas D and trimming came from the DNA. The data contain approximately 100,000 clones, about 71% of them seen just once; the ten biggest clones take up around 3.5%. CDR1 and CDR2 (germline): MRHNA, SNTAGT. The CDR3 loop spans 15 amino acids. With V trimmed by 6 bases and J by 4 bases, 5 bases remained unmatched. Study findings and constraints: An analysis done earlier found most TCR beta V segments productive about 87% or about 30% of the time. The listing of 150 to 200 TCR beta chains classed them as cytomegalovirus-associated.

This clonotype was obtained from a woman aged 45 to 65 in good health and CMV-seronegative. The chain links TRBV6-4 to TRBJ2-1; the match to TRBD2 covers 11 bases. The sequenced sample consisted of PBMCs. The CDR3 reads CASSVAGGLYNEQFF. DNA of the CDR3: TGTGCCAGCAGCGTAGCGGGGGGGCTTTACAATGAGCAGTTCTTC.